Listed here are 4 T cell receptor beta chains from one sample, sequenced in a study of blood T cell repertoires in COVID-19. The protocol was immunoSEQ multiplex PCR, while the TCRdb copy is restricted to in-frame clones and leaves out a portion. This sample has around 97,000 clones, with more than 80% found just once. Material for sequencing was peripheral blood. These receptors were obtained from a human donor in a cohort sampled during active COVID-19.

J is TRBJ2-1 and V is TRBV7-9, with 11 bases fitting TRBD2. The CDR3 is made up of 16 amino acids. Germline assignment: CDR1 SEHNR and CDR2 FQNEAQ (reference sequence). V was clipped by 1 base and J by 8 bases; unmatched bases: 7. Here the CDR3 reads CASSLEASGGPDEQFF. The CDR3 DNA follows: TGTGCCAGCAGCTTAGAGGCTAGCGGGGGGCCTGATGAGCAGTTCTTC.

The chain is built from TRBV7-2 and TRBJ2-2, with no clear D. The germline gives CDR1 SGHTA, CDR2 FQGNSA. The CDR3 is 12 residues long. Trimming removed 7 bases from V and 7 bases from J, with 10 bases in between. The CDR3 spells CASNRRSGELFF. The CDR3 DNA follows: TGTGCCAGCAACCGACGGAGCGGGGAGCTGTTTTTT. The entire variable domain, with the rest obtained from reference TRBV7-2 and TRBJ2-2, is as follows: GAGVSQSPSNKVTEKGKDVELRCDPISGHTALYWYRQSLGQGLEFLIYFQGNSAPDKSGLPSDRFSAERTGGSVSTLTIQRTQQEDSAVYLCASNRRSGELFFGEGSRLTVL.

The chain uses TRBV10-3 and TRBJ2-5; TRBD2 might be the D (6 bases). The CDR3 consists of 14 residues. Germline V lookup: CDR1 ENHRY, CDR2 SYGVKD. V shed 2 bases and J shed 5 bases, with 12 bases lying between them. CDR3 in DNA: TGTGCCATCAGTGAGCGTCGGGGGATGGAGACCCAGTACTTC. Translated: CAISERRGMETQYF.

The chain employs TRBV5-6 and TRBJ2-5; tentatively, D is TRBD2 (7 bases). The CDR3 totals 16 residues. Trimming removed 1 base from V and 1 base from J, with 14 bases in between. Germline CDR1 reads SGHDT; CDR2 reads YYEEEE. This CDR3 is CASSLRAGHRQETQYF. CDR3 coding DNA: TGTGCCAGCAGCTTGAGAGCGGGACACCGCCAAGAGACCCAGTACTTC.